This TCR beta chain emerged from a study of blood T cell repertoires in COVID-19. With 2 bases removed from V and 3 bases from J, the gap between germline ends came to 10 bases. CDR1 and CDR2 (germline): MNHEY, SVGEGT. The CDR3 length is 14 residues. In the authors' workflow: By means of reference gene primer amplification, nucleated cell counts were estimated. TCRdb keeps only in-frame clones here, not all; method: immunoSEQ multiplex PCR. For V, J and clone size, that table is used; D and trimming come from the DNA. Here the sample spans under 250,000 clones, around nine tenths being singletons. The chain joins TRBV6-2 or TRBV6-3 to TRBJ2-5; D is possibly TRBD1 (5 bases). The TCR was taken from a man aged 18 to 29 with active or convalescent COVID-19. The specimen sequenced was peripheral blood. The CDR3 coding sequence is TGTGCCAGCAGTTACGGCGGCAGGGAAGAGACCCAGTACTTC. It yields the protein CASSYGGREETQYF.